This passage covers 22 T cell receptor beta chains from one sample sequenced in a study of blood T cell repertoires in COVID-19. Only in-frame clones appear in the TCRdb table, and some are missing; sequencing was by immunoSEQ multiplex PCR. Of 210,000 or so clones listed, 86% are singletons. What was sequenced was peripheral blood. The receptors shown here come from a woman aged 45-59 years with acute or convalescent COVID-19.

The chain employs TRBV6-4 and TRBJ1-1; TRBD1 matches 8 bases. The CDR3 is 15 amino acids. The V and J ends lost 4 bases and 1 base, in that order; junction bases with no gene match: 5. Germline V lookup: CDR1 MRHNA, CDR2 SNTAGT. The CDR3 spells CASSGRTGWNTEAFF. The CDR3 DNA reads as TGTGCCAGCAGTGGGAGGACAGGGTGGAACACTGAAGCTTTCTTT.

The chain combines TRBV9 with TRBJ2-2; 9 nucleotides agree with TRBD1. Trimming took 6 bases from V and 7 from J; bases not matched to a gene: 13. Per the germline V gene, CDR1 is SGDLS and CDR2 is YYNGEE. The CDR3 covers 16 residues. CDR3 residues: CASTRRGTGTNGELFF. DNA for the CDR3: TGTGCCAGCACCCGTAGGGGGACAGGGACGAACGGGGAGCTGTTTTTT.

This clone appeared a single time. V and J are TRBV19 and TRBJ1-2; 7 nucleotides line up with TRBD1. This CDR3 comprises 13 residues. J was trimmed by 4 bases and V by 7 bases; bases with no gene match: 6. CDR1 and CDR2 from the germline V gene are LNHDA and SQIVND (reference sequence). CDR3 amino acids: CASTPTGSYGYTF. CDR3 DNA: TGTGCCAGTACCCCGACAGGGTCCTATGGCTACACCTTC.

This chain links TRBV27 with TRBJ2-2; maybe TRBD2 (6 bases). V lost 8 bases to trimming and J lost 6 bases, with 19 bases between them. Germline V gene lookup returns CDR1 MNHEY and CDR2 SMNVEV (reference sequence). The CDR3 sequence is 15 residues long. The chain's CDR3 is CASLPGSFFSGELFF. The DNA for the CDR3 is TGTGCCAGCCTACCCGGGAGTTTTTTCTCCGGGGAGCTGTTTTTT.

This chain connects TRBV6-5 to TRBJ1-2; D call uncertain. This CDR3 has 16 residues. V was trimmed by 0 bases and J by 1 base, leaving 12 bases between them. The germline CDR1 and CDR2 sequences are MNHEY and SVGAGI. The CDR3 DNA reads as TGTGCCAGCAGTTACTCTTTGAGGACTATTAACTATGGCTACACCTTC. Translation gives CASSYSLRTINYGYTF.

The V and J genes are TRBV19 and TRBJ2-2, with 15 bases identical to TRBD2. Trimming removed 4 bases from V and 7 bases from J; junction bases left unmatched: 7. The germline V gene has CDR1 LNHDA and CDR2 SQIVND (reference sequence). The CDR3 contains 17 residues. This chain's CDR3 is CASSTRTSGGAVGELFF. CDR3 in DNA: TGTGCCAGTAGTACGAGGACTAGCGGGGGGGCGGTCGGGGAGCTGTTTTTT.

This chain joins TRBV27 and TRBJ1-2; 7 nucleotides align to TRBD1. CDR1 is MNHEY and CDR2 is SMNVEV in the germline V gene (reference sequence). Losses at the gene ends were 5 bases for V and 6 bases for J; bases not matched to a gene: 15. The CDR3 contains 16 residues. CDR3 residues: CASSATGTVPAHGYTF. DNA of the CDR3: TGTGCCAGCAGTGCAACCGGGACAGTTCCTGCCCATGGCTACACCTTC.

V usage is TRBV5-1 and J usage is TRBJ2-7; 8 nucleotides agree with TRBD2. Trimming took 0 bases from V and 3 from J; bases not matched to a gene: 8. The germline V gene encodes CDR1 SGHRS and CDR2 YFSETQ. CDR3 length: 16 residues. CDR3 region: CASSLDSGGAYYEQYF. The CDR3 region has the DNA TGCGCCAGCAGCTTGGACAGCGGGGGAGCGTACTACGAGCAGTACTTC.

This chain uses TRBV2 with TRBJ1-1; no clear D gene. CDR3 length: 15 amino acids. The germline gives CDR1 SNHLY, CDR2 FYNNEI. The V gene lost 2 bases and the J gene lost 4 bases, with 14 bases spanning the gap. The CDR3 DNA reads TGTGCCAGCAGTGAACTCGGCGGTGTGTCCACTGAAGCTTTCTTT. This sequence encodes CASSELGGVSTEAFF.

This clone has a single count. The V and J genes are TRBV18 and TRBJ1-2; 10 nucleotides match TRBD1. The germline gives CDR1 KGHSH, CDR2 LQKENI. CDR3 size: 13 residues. The V segment lost 6 bases and the J segment 12 bases; nucleotides outside the gene matches: 10. CDR3: CASSPGTGDINTF. CDR3 nucleotides: TGTGCCAGCTCCCCCGGGACAGGGGACATTAACACCTTC.

This clone was seen a few times. V gene TRBV6-2 or TRBV6-3 combines with J gene TRBJ1-1, with a weak D call TRBD1 (5 bases). The V and J ends lost 6 bases and 6 bases respectively, with 23 bases between them. This CDR3 has 16 amino acids. Germline V gives CDR1 MNHEY, CDR2 SVGEGT. The CDR3 nucleotides read TGTGCCAGCAGCCCCGCGGCGGGGATTGGGGGATCTGAAGCTTTCTTT. Translation: CASSPAAGIGGSEAFF.

The rearrangement links TRBV7-2 to TRBJ2-5; a weak D match, TRBD1 (5 bases). The germline V gene has CDR1 SGHTA and CDR2 FQGNSA. The CDR3 contains 13 residues. V lost 2 bases and J lost 4, with 8 bases in between. The chain's CDR3 is CASSLQGIETQYF. The DNA for the CDR3 is TGTGCCAGCAGCTTACAGGGTATAGAGACCCAGTACTTC.

This chain links TRBV2 with TRBJ1-4, with 7 bases aligning to TRBD1. CDR3 length: 17 amino acids. Per the germline V gene, CDR1 is SNHLY and CDR2 is FYNNEI. V shed 0 bases, J shed 5 bases, and the junction held 9 bases outside the gene matches. This CDR3 reads CASSEALPTGRNEKLFF. In nucleotides, the CDR3 is TGTGCCAGCAGTGAAGCTCTACCGACAGGGAGGAATGAAAAACTGTTTTTT.

The chain links TRBV5-4 to TRBJ2-2; 10 bases are shared with TRBD1. The CDR3 is 16 residues long. The trim removed 3 bases at V and 1 base at J, leaving 3 bases unmatched. Germline CDR1 and CDR2: SGHNT and YYREEE (reference sequence). The DNA of the CDR3 is TGTGCCAGCAGCTCCCGGACAGGGGGGAACACCGGGGAGCTGTTTTTT. This gives the protein CASSSRTGGNTGELFF.

The V call is TRBV5-1, the J call TRBJ2-2, with TRBD1 matching 9 bases. The CDR3 extends over 16 amino acids. With 0 bases clipped from V and 6 bases from J, the junction kept 6 bases outside the gene matches. CDR1 SGHRS and CDR2 YFSETQ come from the germline V gene. CDR3 in amino acids: CASSLALQGAPGELFF. Written as DNA, the CDR3 is TGCGCCAGCAGCTTGGCTTTACAGGGGGCTCCCGGGGAGCTGTTTTTT.

The chain carries TRBV4-1 and TRBJ2-5, with TRBD2 identical over 7 bases. Germline V CDR1 and CDR2: MGHRA, YSYEKL. Trimming at V came to 1 base and at J to 4 bases, leaving 3 bases not matched to a gene. The CDR3 sequence is 14 residues long. The CDR3 region is CASSQVLASETQYF. The CDR3 DNA is TGCGCCAGCAGCCAAGTACTAGCGTCAGAGACCCAGTACTTC.

The chain uses TRBV7-2 and TRBJ2-3; D perhaps matches TRBD2 (6 bases). The germline gives CDR1 SGHTA, CDR2 FQGNSA. This CDR3 has 16 residues. The V end lost 3 bases, the J end lost 4 bases, and 17 bases lay between the germline ends. The CDR3 region is CASSFKRTRGADTQYF. The CDR3 DNA sequence: TGTGCCAGCAGCTTTAAGCGGACCCGCGGGGCAGATACGCAGTATTTT.

The chain recombines TRBV4-1 with TRBJ2-3; 7 bases match TRBD1. The CDR3 is 14 residues long. J was trimmed by 4 bases and V by 2 bases; bases with no gene match: 3. CDR1 and CDR2 from the germline V gene are MGHRA and YSYEKL. This CDR3 reads CASSQPGTADTQYF. CDR3 DNA: TGCGCCAGCAGCCAACCGGGGACAGCAGATACGCAGTATTTT.

This chain uses TRBV11-3 with TRBJ1-4, with 7 bases aligning to TRBD1. Germline V CDR1 and CDR2: SGHNT, YENEEA. The ends lost 6 bases at V and 0 bases at J; junction bases unmatched: 4. The CDR3 loop spans 15 amino acids. CDR3 protein: CASRYGTATNEKLFF. The CDR3 DNA is TGTGCCAGCAGATACGGGACAGCAACTAATGAAAAACTGTTTTTT.

The CDR3 coding sequence is TGTGCCAGCAGCTCAGGACGTGGACAGAATCAGCCCCAGCATTTT. Amino acids: CASSSGRGQNQPQHF. The rearrangement joins TRBV7-9 to TRBJ1-5, with a tentative D call TRBD1 (6 bases). Between the trimmed V and J ends, which lost 4 bases and 4 bases, there was a span of 14 bases. CDR1 and CDR2 (germline): SEHNR, FQNEAQ (reference sequence). The CDR3 extends over 15 amino acids.

The gene calls are TRBV5-4 and TRBJ2-1; tentative D call: TRBD1 (6 bases). The V end lost 4 bases, the J end lost 0 bases, and 14 bases lay between the germline ends. The CDR3 totals 16 residues. Germline assignment: CDR1 SGHNT and CDR2 YYREEE (reference sequence). CDR3 sequence reads: CASSPLGALSYNEQFF. The CDR3 DNA is TGTGCCAGCAGCCCACTGGGGGCCCTCTCCTACAATGAGCAGTTCTTC.

V and J are TRBV7-2 and TRBJ1-6; 7 bases map to TRBD1. The ends lost 4 bases at V and 6 bases at J; junction bases unmatched: 3. CDR3 size: 14 residues. Germline CDR1 is SGHTA and CDR2 is FQGNSA. The CDR3 reads CASSSDRANSPLHF. Here the CDR3 DNA reads TGTGCCAGCAGCTCCGACAGGGCTAATTCACCCCTCCACTTT.